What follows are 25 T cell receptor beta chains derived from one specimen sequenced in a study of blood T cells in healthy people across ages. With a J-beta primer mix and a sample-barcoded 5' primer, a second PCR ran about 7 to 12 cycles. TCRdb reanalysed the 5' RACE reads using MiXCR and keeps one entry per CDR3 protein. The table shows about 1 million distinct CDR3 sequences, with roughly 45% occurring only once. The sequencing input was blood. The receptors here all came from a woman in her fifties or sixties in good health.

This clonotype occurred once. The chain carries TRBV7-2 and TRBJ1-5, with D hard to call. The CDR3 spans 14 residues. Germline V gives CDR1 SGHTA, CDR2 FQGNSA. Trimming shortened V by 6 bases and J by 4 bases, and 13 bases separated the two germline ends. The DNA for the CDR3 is TGTGCCAGCAGTCAAGACGGCCAGAATCAGCCCCAGCATTTT. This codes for CASSQDGQNQPQHF.

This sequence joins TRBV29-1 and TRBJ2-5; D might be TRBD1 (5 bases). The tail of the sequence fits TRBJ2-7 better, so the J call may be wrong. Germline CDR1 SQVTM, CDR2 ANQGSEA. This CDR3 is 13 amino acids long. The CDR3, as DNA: TGCAGCGCCCTCCAGACAGCCCCCTACGAGCAGTACTTC. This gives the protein CSALQTAPYEQYF.

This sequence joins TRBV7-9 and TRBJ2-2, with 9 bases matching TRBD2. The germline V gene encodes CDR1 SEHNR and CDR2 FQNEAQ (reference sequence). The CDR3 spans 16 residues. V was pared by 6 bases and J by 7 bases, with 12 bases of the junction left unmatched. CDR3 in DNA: TGTGCCAGCAGGTCCCCCGGCGGGAGGGCCAACGGGGAGCTGTTTTTT. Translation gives CASRSPGGRANGELFF. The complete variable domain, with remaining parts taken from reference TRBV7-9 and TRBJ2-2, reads DTGVSQNPRHKITKRGQNVTFRCDPISEHNRLYWYRQTLGQGPEFLTYFQNEAQLEKSRLLSDRFSAERPKGSFSTLEIQRTEQGDSAMYLCASRSPGGRANGELFFGEGSRLTVL.

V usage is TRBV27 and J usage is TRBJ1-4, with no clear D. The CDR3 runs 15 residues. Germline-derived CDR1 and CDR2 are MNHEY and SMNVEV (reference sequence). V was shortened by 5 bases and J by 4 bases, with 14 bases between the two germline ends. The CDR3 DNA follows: TGTGCCAGCAGTCAAACACGGCGAAGTAATGAAAAACTGTTTTTT. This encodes CASSQTRRSNEKLFF.

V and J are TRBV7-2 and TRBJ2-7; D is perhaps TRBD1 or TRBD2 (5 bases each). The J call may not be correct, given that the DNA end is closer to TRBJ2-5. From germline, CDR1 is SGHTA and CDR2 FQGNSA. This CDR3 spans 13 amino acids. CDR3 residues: CASSTWGWETQYF. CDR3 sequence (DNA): TGTGCCAGCAGCACCTGGGGGTGGGAGACCCAGTACTTC.

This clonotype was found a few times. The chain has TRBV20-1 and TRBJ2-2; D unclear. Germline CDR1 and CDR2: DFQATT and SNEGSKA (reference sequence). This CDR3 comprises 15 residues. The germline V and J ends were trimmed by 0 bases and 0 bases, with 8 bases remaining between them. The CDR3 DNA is TGCAGTGCTAGAGAGTGGGGATCGAACACCGGGGAGCTGTTTTTT. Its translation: CSAREWGSNTGELFF.

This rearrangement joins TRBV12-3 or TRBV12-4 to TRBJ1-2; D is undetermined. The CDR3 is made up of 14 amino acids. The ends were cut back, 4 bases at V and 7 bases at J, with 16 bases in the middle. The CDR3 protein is CASSSTGRVGGYTF. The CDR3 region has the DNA TGTGCCAGCAGTTCGACCGGGCGGGTGGGTGGCTACACCTTC.

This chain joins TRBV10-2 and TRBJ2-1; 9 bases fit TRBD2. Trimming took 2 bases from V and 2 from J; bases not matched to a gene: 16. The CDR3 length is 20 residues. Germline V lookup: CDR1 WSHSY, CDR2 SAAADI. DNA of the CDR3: TGCGCCAGCAGTGAGCCCCGGGGTAGCGGGAGAGGGGCTACCTACAATGAGCAGTTCTTC. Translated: CASSEPRGSGRGATYNEQFF.

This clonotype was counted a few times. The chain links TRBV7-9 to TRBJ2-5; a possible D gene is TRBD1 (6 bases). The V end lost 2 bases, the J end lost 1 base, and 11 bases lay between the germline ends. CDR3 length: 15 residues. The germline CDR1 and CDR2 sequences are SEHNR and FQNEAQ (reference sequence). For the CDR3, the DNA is TGTGCCAGCAGCTTATCCCGGACAGCCCAAGAGACCCAGTACTTC. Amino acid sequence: CASSLSRTAQETQYF. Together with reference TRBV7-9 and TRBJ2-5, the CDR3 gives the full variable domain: DTGVSQNPRHKITKRGQNVTFRCDPISEHNRLYWYRQTLGQGPEFLTYFQNEAQLEKSRLLSDRFSAERPKGSFSTLEIQRTEQGDSAMYLCASSLSRTAQETQYFGPGTRLLVL.

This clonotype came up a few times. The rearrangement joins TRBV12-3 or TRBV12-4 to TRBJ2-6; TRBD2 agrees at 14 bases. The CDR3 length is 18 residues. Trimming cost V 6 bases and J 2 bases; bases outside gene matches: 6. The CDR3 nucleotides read TGTGCCAGCAGCCCCGGGACTAGCGGGAGAACTGGGGCCAACGTCCTGACTTTC. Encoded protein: CASSPGTSGRTGANVLTF.

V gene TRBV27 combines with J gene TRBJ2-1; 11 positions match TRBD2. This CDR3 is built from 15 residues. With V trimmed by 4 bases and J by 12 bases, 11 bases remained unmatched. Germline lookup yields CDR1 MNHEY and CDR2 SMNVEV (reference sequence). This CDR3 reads CASSSGLAVSKGQFF. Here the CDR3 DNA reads TGTGCCAGCAGTTCGGGACTAGCGGTTTCAAAGGGGCAGTTCTTC.

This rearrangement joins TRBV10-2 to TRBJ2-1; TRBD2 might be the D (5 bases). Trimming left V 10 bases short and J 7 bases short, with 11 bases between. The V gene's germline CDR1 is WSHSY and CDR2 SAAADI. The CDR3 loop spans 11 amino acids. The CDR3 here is CATRGYNEQFF. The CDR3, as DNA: TGCGCCACCCGAGGGTATAATGAGCAGTTCTTC.

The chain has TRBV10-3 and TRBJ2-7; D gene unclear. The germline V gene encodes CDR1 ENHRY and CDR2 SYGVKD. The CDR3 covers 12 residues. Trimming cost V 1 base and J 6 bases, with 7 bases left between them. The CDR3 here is CAISEWVFEQYF. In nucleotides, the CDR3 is TGTGCCATCAGTGAGTGGGTTTTCGAGCAGTACTTC.

The DNA of the CDR3 is TGTGCCAGCAGGAGACCGGGACAGGGGGCCTACGAGCAGTACTTC. This translates into CASRRPGQGAYEQYF. The chain employs TRBV6-1 and TRBJ2-7; 11 bases agree with TRBD1. Germline CDR1 is MNHNS and CDR2 is SASEGT. The CDR3 covers 15 residues. With V trimmed by 6 bases and J by 2 bases, 6 bases remained unmatched.

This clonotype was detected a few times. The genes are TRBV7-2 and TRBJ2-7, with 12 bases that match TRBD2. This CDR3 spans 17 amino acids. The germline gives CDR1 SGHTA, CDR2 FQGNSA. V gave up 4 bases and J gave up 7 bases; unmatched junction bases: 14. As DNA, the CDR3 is TGTGCCAGCAGCTCCAGTCTAGCGGGAGGGCCGTTGGTTGAGCAGTACTTC. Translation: CASSSSLAGGPLVEQYF.

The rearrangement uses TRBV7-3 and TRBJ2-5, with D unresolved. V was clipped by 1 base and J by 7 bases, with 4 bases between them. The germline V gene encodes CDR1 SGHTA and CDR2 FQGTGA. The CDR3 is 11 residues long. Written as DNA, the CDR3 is TGTGCCAGCAGCTTAAATGGGACCCAGTACTTC. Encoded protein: CASSLNGTQYF.

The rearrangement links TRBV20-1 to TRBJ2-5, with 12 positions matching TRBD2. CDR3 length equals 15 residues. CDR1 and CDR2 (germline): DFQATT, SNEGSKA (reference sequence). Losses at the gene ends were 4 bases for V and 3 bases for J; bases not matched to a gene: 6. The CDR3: CSATQTSGRKETQYF. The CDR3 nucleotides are TGCAGTGCTACCCAGACTAGCGGGAGAAAAGAGACCCAGTACTTC.

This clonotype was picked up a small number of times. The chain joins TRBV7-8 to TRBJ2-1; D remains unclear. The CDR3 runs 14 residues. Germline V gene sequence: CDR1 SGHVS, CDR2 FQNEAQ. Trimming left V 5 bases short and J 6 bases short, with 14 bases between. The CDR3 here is CASSNRRASNEQFF. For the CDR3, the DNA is TGTGCCAGCAGCAACAGAAGGGCGAGCAATGAGCAGTTCTTC.

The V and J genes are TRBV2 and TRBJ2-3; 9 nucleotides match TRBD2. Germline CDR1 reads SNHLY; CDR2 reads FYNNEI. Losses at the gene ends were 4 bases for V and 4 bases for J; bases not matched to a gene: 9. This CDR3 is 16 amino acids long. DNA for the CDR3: TGTGCCAGCAGTGGACGGCCTAGCGGGACCTCAGATACGCAGTATTTT. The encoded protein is CASSGRPSGTSDTQYF.

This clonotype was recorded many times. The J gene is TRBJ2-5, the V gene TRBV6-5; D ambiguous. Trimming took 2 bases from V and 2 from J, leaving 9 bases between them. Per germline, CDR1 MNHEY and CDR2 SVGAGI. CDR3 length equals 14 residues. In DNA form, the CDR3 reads TGTGCCAGCAGTTACATGCAGGAACAAGAGACCCAGTACTTC. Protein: CASSYMQEQETQYF.

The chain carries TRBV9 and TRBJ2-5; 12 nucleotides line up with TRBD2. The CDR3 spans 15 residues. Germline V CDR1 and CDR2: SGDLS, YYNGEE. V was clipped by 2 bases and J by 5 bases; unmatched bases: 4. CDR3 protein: CASSVRLAGDETQYF. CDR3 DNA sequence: TGTGCCAGCAGCGTGAGACTAGCGGGAGATGAGACCCAGTACTTC.

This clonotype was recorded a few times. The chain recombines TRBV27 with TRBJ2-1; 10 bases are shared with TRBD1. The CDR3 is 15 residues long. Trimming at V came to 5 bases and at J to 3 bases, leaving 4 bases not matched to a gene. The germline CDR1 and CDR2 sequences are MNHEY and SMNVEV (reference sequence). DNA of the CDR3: TGTGCCAGCAGTAGACAGGGGGCGAACTACAATGAGCAGTTCTTC. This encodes CASSRQGANYNEQFF.

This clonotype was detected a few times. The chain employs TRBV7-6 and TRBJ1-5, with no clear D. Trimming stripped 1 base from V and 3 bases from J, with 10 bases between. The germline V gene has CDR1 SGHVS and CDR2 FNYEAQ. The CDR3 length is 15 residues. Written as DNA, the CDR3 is TGTGCCAGCAGCTTAGGTCCAGCGTTCAATCAGCCCCAGCATTTT. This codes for CASSLGPAFNQPQHF. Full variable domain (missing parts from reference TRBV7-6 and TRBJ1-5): GAGVSQSPRYKVTKRGQDVALRCDPISGHVSLYWYRQALGQGPEFLTYFNYEAQQDKSGLPNDRFSAERPEGSISTLTIQRTEQRDSAMYRCASSLGPAFNQPQHFGDGTRLSIL.

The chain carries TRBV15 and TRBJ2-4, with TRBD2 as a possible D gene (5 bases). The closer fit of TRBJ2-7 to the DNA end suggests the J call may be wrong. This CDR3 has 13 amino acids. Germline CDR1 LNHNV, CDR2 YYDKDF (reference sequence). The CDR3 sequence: CATRRTSSYEQYF. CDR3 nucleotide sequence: TGTGCCACCAGACGGACTTCCTCCTACGAGCAGTACTTC.

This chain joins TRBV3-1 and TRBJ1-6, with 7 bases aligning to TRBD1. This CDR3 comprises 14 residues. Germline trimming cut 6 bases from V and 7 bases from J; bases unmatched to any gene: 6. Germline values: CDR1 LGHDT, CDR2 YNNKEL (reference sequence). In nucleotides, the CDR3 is TGTGCCAGCAGGACCGGGACAGCGAATTCACCCCTCCACTTT. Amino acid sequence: CASRTGTANSPLHF.